This T cell receptor beta chain was profiled in a study of blood T cell repertoires in COVID-19. Overall study: Collection of acute and convalescent COVID-19 samples took place in the United States, Italy and Spain. T cells, B-cell-depleted T cells, or PBMCs provided the cDNA or gDNA that served as material.

Authors' processing steps: Using reference gene primer amplification, nucleated cell counts were estimated. Method: immunoSEQ multiplex PCR; TCRdb's copy keeps in-frame clones and lacks some. The V and J calls and clone size were taken over from that table, and D and trimming were inferred from the DNA. This sample carries fewer than 75,000 clones, around 93% of them seen once, and the ten largest clones take around 4.3%. Germline V gene lookup returns CDR1 SGHTA and CDR2 FQGNSA. V lost 1 base and J lost 2, with 6 bases in between. This CDR3 is built from 13 residues. This receptor was identified in a man aged 45 to 65 with active COVID-19. The V and J genes are TRBV7-2 and TRBJ2-7; D not certain. Sequencing input: peripheral blood. CDR3 region: CASSLGGPYEQYF. The CDR3 region has the DNA TGTGCCAGCAGCTTAGGTGGCCCCTACGAGCAGTACTTC.